This section outlines one T cell receptor beta chain sequence together with its context. Germline lookup yields CDR1 LNHDA and CDR2 SQIVND (reference sequence). The CDR3 is made up of 15 amino acids. The ends were cut back, 1 base at V and 5 bases at J, with 14 bases in the middle. The data were obtained in a study of blood T cell repertoires in COVID-19. Authors' processing steps: Scientists estimated how many nucleated cells there were by amplifying reference gene primers. The data were produced by immunoSEQ multiplex PCR, yet TCRdb's version contains in-frame clones alone and is incomplete. For V, J and clone size, that table is used; D and trimming come from the DNA. The data contain approximately 480,000 clones, 87% of them singletons.

The receptor's source is a woman between 18 and 29 years old who had recovered from COVID-19. Material: PBMCs or T cells enriched from blood (not recorded which). This chain uses TRBV19 with TRBJ1-1; a weak D match, TRBD1 (6 bases). The CDR3 DNA reads as TGTGCCAGTAGTATAGTAGGGGGAGATGGTACTGAAGCTTTCTTT. Translating gives CASSIVGGDGTEAFF.